The 28 T cell receptor beta chains below were found in one sample sequenced in a study of blood T cell repertoires in COVID-19. Here immunoSEQ multiplex PCR was the method, and the copy in TCRdb shows in-frame clones only, minus some. Seen here are 250,000 to 350,000 clones, approximately 88% observed once, and the top ten hold more than 6.5%. The sequenced sample was peripheral blood. These TCRs come from a woman between 25 and 40 years old who had recovered from COVID-19.

The rearrangement joins TRBV5-1 to TRBJ1-4; 7 bases match TRBD1. This CDR3 is 14 amino acids long. Germline trimming cut 1 base from V and 7 bases from J; bases unmatched to any gene: 4. Germline V CDR1 and CDR2: SGHRS, YFSETQ. The CDR3 nucleotides read TGCGCCAGCAGCTTGTTGTCAGGGGGTGAAAAACTGTTTTTT. Translating gives CASSLLSGGEKLFF.

This clone showed up just a few times. The chain has TRBV12-5 and TRBJ2-5; possible D gene TRBD1, 6 bases. CDR3 length: 15 amino acids. Trimming cost V 7 bases and J 2 bases, with 17 bases left between them. Germline V lookup: CDR1 LGHNT, CDR2 FRNRAP. The DNA of the CDR3 is TGTGCTAGTGCTTTCGGACAGAGCTATCAAGAGACCCAGTACTTC. This codes for CASAFGQSYQETQYF.

In this sample, this clone turned up a few times. The V call is TRBV27, the J call TRBJ2-7; TRBD2 matches at 7 bases. V lost 2 bases and J lost 0; bases outside the gene matches: 4. The CDR3 is 15 residues long. The germline gives CDR1 MNHEY, CDR2 SMNVEV (reference sequence). CDR3 residues: CASSLGGVSSYEQYF. In DNA form, the CDR3 reads TGTGCCAGCAGTTTAGGGGGGGTAAGCTCCTACGAGCAGTACTTC.

The chain links TRBV5-4 to TRBJ1-1; 7 bases are shared with TRBD1. V shed 2 bases and J 7 bases; nucleotides not matched to a gene: 5. Germline V gene sequence: CDR1 SGHNT, CDR2 YYREEE (reference sequence). There are 13 residues in the CDR3. The chain's CDR3 is CASSFGQAIEAFF. As DNA, the CDR3 is TGTGCCAGCAGCTTCGGACAGGCTATTGAAGCTTTCTTT.

V gene TRBV4-1 combines with J gene TRBJ2-7; 7 nucleotides match TRBD1. Germline trimming cut 3 bases from V and 4 bases from J; bases unmatched to any gene: 6. The CDR3 runs 14 residues. Germline CDR1 and CDR2: MGHRA and YSYEKL. The CDR3 protein is CASSHTGETYEQYF. The CDR3 DNA reads as TGCGCCAGCAGCCATACAGGGGAAACTTACGAGCAGTACTTC.

The chain employs TRBV4-1 and TRBJ1-4; 9 bases are a match to TRBD1. The CDR3 loop spans 14 amino acids. V dropped 2 bases and J dropped 8; count of bases not matched to a gene: 3. CDR1 and CDR2 (germline): MGHRA, YSYEKL. CDR3 residues: CASSQNGQGEKLFF. The CDR3 bases are TGCGCCAGCAGCCAAAACGGACAGGGGGAAAAACTGTTTTTT.

The gene calls are TRBV19 and TRBJ2-5, with 7 positions matching TRBD1. CDR1 and CDR2 from the germline V gene are LNHDA and SQIVND (reference sequence). The V segment lost 5 bases and the J segment 0 bases; nucleotides outside the gene matches: 9. This CDR3 spans 16 amino acids. The CDR3 region has the DNA TGTGCCAGTAGTCAAATCGGGACAGCGTACCAAGAGACCCAGTACTTC. It is translated as CASSQIGTAYQETQYF. The complete variable domain, with remaining parts taken from reference TRBV19 and TRBJ2-5, reads DGGITQSPKYLFRKEGQNVTLSCEQNLNHDAMYWYRQDPGQGLRLIYYSQIVNDFQKGDIAEGYSVSREKKESFPLTVTSAQKNPTAFYLCASSQIGTAYQETQYFGPGTRLLVL.

The chain links TRBV28 to TRBJ1-6, with a weak D call TRBD1 (5 bases). Germline V gives CDR1 MDHEN, CDR2 SYDVKM. V lost 2 bases, J lost 7 bases, and 9 bases lay in between. This CDR3 is 14 amino acids long. The CDR3 region is CASSLKTANSPLHF. CDR3 nucleotide sequence: TGTGCCAGCAGTTTAAAGACAGCGAATTCACCCCTCCACTTT. The entire variable domain, with the rest obtained from reference TRBV28 and TRBJ1-6, is as follows: DVKVTQSSRYLVKRTGEKVFLECVQDMDHENMFWYRQDPGLGLRLIYFSYDVKMKEKGDIPEGYSVSREKKERFSLILESASTNQTSMYLCASSLKTANSPLHFGNGTRLTVT.

The rearrangement joins TRBV7-9 to TRBJ2-3, with a tentative D call TRBD2 (5 bases). The ends were cut back, 0 bases at V and 0 bases at J, with 13 bases in the middle. Germline V lookup: CDR1 SEHNR, CDR2 FQNEAQ (reference sequence). The CDR3 covers 17 residues. The CDR3 protein is CASSLANRRGSTDTQYF. In DNA form, the CDR3 reads TGTGCCAGCAGCTTAGCAAACCGACGGGGAAGCACAGATACGCAGTATTTT.

The chain employs TRBV7-2 and TRBJ1-1; D might be TRBD1 (6 bases). The germline V and J ends were trimmed by 6 bases and 4 bases, with 15 bases remaining between them. This CDR3 has 14 residues. Germline V gene data show CDR1 as SGHTA and CDR2 as FQGNSA. DNA for the CDR3: TGTGCCAGCAGGGACCAAGGGGGTTCCACTGAAGCTTTCTTT. Its translation: CASRDQGGSTEAFF.

Concerning this clone: This CDR3 is also generated by other DNA sequences in the sample. V usage is TRBV15 and J usage is TRBJ2-5; unclear D gene. Germline CDR1 and CDR2: LNHNV and YYDKDF (reference sequence). V lost 1 base, J lost 2 bases, and 5 bases lay in between. This CDR3 contains 13 residues. This CDR3 reads CATSRALQETQYF. The CDR3 DNA reads TGTGCCACCAGCAGAGCTTTACAAGAGACCCAGTACTTC.

This chain connects TRBV4-1 to TRBJ2-3; TRBD2 is a possible D gene (5 bases). This CDR3 has 17 amino acids. Germline V gene data show CDR1 as MGHRA and CDR2 as YSYEKL. Trimming removed 0 bases from V and 4 bases from J, with 17 bases in between. CDR3 in amino acids: CASSQDPGDVRADTQYF. The CDR3 DNA sequence: TGCGCCAGCAGCCAAGACCCCGGTGACGTGAGGGCAGATACGCAGTATTTT.

The V call is TRBV5-4, the J call TRBJ2-1, with 9 bases matching TRBD2. This CDR3 spans 17 amino acids. J lost 7 bases, V lost 4 bases, and 15 bases had no gene match. Germline-derived CDR1 and CDR2 are SGHNT and YYREEE (reference sequence). The CDR3 DNA reads as TGTGCCAGCAGCGGCCTAGCGGGGTCCCGGGGTAGAAATGAGCAGTTCTTC. Protein product: CASSGLAGSRGRNEQFF.

V and J are TRBV9 and TRBJ2-1; D ambiguous. Trimming cost V 6 bases and J 1 base, with 11 bases left between them. Per the germline V gene, CDR1 is SGDLS and CDR2 is YYNGEE. The CDR3 is made up of 14 amino acids. The CDR3 DNA reads as TGTGCCAGCACGCCCAGTGGTTCCTACAATGAGCAGTTCTTC. Its translation: CASTPSGSYNEQFF.

This clone was detected only once. This rearrangement joins TRBV6-6 to TRBJ1-1; the D gene is possibly TRBD1 (5 bases). The V end was cut by 5 bases, the J end by 4 bases, with 11 bases between. CDR3 length equals 13 residues. Germline V gene lookup returns CDR1 MNHNY and CDR2 SVGAGI (reference sequence). The DNA of the CDR3 is TGTGCCAGCAGTCCGACAGACCCCACTGAAGCTTTCTTT. The encoded protein is CASSPTDPTEAFF.

This chain links TRBV24-1 with TRBJ1-4; tentative D call: TRBD1 (6 bases). CDR1 is KGHDR and CDR2 is SFDVKD in the germline V gene. Trimming took off 3 bases at V and 3 bases at J, with 13 bases between the two ends. This CDR3 spans 16 amino acids. The CDR3 spells CATSDGTQASNEKLFF. CDR3 in DNA: TGTGCCACCAGTGATGGGACACAAGCTTCTAATGAAAAACTGTTTTTT.

The gene calls are TRBV18 and TRBJ2-3; D may be TRBD1 (6 bases). Germline CDR1 and CDR2: KGHSH and LQKENI. V was trimmed by 3 bases and J by 5 bases, leaving 15 bases between them. There are 15 residues in the CDR3. CDR3: CASSPGHPRVDTQYF. The CDR3 nucleotides read TGTGCCAGCTCACCGGGACACCCTCGGGTAGATACGCAGTATTTT.

The V call is TRBV7-9, the J call TRBJ2-7; possible D gene TRBD1, 7 bases. Germline V gene lookup returns CDR1 SEHNR and CDR2 FQNEAQ (reference sequence). The CDR3 is 14 residues long. V was pared by 5 bases and J by 0 bases, with 11 bases between. CDR3 sequence reads: CASSGGTVSYEQYF. In DNA, the CDR3 is TGTGCCAGCAGCGGGGGGACAGTCTCCTACGAGCAGTACTTC. Together with reference TRBV7-9 and TRBJ2-7, the CDR3 gives the full variable domain: DTGVSQNPRHKITKRGQNVTFRCDPISEHNRLYWYRQTLGQGPEFLTYFQNEAQLEKSRLLSDRFSAERPKGSFSTLEIQRTEQGDSAMYLCASSGGTVSYEQYFGPGTRLTVT.

This clone was counted a single time. The V gene is TRBV7-8, the J gene TRBJ2-3, with 8 positions matching TRBD2. CDR3 length equals 16 residues. The V segment lost 1 base and the J segment 0 bases; nucleotides outside the gene matches: 3. The germline CDR1 and CDR2 sequences are SGHVS and FQNEAQ. For the CDR3, the DNA is TGTGCCAGCAGCTTAGTAGCGGGGCCTAGCACAGATACGCAGTATTTT. Its protein product is CASSLVAGPSTDTQYF.

This chain uses TRBV9 with TRBJ1-2, with D possibly matching TRBD1 (6 bases). V was trimmed by 2 bases and J by 7 bases, leaving 12 bases between them. The CDR3 extends over 13 amino acids. Germline V lookup: CDR1 SGDLS, CDR2 YYNGEE. The CDR3, as DNA: TGTGCCAGCAGCGTCCCCTTCAGGGGTGGCTACACCTTC. This translates into CASSVPFRGGYTF.

The chain employs TRBV6-4 and TRBJ1-6, with TRBD1 identical over 9 bases. This CDR3 has 13 residues. V was clipped by 6 bases and J by 8 bases; unmatched bases: 2. Looked up from germline, CDR1 is MRHNA and CDR2 is SNTAGT. Here the CDR3 reads CASRRTGDSPLHF. CDR3 sequence (DNA): TGTGCCAGCAGGAGGACAGGGGATTCACCCCTCCACTTT.

J is TRBJ1-4 and V is TRBV4-3; 11 bases match TRBD1. The germline V gene encodes CDR1 LGHNA and CDR2 YSLEER. This CDR3 has 15 residues. Losses at the gene ends were 4 bases for V and 10 bases for J; bases not matched to a gene: 8. The CDR3 sequence: CASSRTGTGGGKLFF. In DNA, the CDR3 is TGCGCCAGCAGCCGAACCGGGACAGGGGGGGGAAAACTGTTTTTT.

The rearrangement links TRBV28 to TRBJ1-1, with TRBD1 matching 8 bases. The germline V gene encodes CDR1 MDHEN and CDR2 SYDVKM. The trim removed 2 bases at V and 1 base at J, leaving 6 bases unmatched. The CDR3 is 16 residues long. The CDR3 protein is CASSLSSGTGNTEAFF. For the CDR3, the DNA is TGTGCCAGCAGTTTAAGTTCTGGGACAGGGAACACTGAAGCTTTCTTT.

The chain joins TRBV6-2 or TRBV6-3 to TRBJ2-2; the match to TRBD1 covers 10 bases. From germline, CDR1 is MNHEY and CDR2 SVGEGT. CDR3 length equals 18 residues. Unmatched junction bases numbered 11, after V lost 2 bases and J lost 5 bases. CDR3 DNA: TGTGCCAGCAGTTACCTTCTGGGGGACAGGGGAGATACCGGGGAGCTGTTTTTT. This encodes CASSYLLGDRGDTGELFF.

The CDR3 here is CASSLARRTGSTDTQYF. The CDR3, as DNA: TGTGCCAGCAGTTTGGCCAGGCGGACAGGGAGCACAGATACGCAGTATTTT. V and J are TRBV27 and TRBJ2-3; TRBD1 matches at 8 bases. Germline CDR1 and CDR2: MNHEY and SMNVEV (reference sequence). Unmatched junction bases numbered 8, after V lost 3 bases and J lost 0 bases. This CDR3 is built from 17 residues.

The chain is built from TRBV5-1 and TRBJ2-1, with 13 bases identical to TRBD2. V shed 2 bases and J 7 bases; nucleotides not matched to a gene: 6. There are 16 residues in the CDR3. Germline CDR1 SGHRS, CDR2 YFSETQ. The CDR3 bases are TGCGCCAGCAGCTTAACCGGGACTAGCGGGGTAAATGAGCAGTTCTTC. Amino acids: CASSLTGTSGVNEQFF.

J is TRBJ1-1 and V is TRBV2, with a tentative D call TRBD1 (5 bases). Germline V gene lookup returns CDR1 SNHLY and CDR2 FYNNEI. This CDR3 spans 14 amino acids. Trimming pared 3 bases from V and 0 bases from J, leaving 8 bases between. CDR3: CASSEGHLNTEAFF. CDR3 sequence (DNA): TGTGCCAGCAGTGAGGGGCACCTGAACACTGAAGCTTTCTTT.

This rearrangement joins TRBV18 to TRBJ2-5; a weak D match, TRBD1 (6 bases). The CDR3 length is 14 residues. V dropped 2 bases and J dropped 1 base, with 8 bases sitting between them. Germline V CDR1 and CDR2: KGHSH, LQKENI. This CDR3 is CASSPVGGQETQYF. CDR3 in DNA: TGTGCCAGCTCACCAGTAGGGGGCCAAGAGACCCAGTACTTC.